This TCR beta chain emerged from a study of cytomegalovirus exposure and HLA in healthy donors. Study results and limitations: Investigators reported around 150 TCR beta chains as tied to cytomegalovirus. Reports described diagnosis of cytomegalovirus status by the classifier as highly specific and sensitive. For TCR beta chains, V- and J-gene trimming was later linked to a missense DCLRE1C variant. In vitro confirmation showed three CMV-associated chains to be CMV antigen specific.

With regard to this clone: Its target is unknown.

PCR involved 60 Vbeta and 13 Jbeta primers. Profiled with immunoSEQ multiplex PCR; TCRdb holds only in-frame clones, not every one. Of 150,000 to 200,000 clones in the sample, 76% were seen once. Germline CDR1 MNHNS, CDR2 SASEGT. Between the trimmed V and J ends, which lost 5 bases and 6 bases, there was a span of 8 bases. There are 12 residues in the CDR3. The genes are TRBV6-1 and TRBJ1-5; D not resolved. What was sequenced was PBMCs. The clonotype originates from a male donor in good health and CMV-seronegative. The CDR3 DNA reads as TGTGCCAGCAGTTATCTCGGTCAGCCCCAGCATTTT. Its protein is CASSYLGQPQHF.